This entry features one TCR beta chain sequence. What it binds is unknown. Treatment: approximately nine-day PBMC culture with coronavirus spike peptide pools or control peptides (ViraFEST assay). Gathered ahead of the COVID-19 pandemic (2011-2018) were the CD4+ T cells of the unexposed donor. Per the germline V gene, CDR1 is DFQATT and CDR2 is SNEGSKA (reference sequence). Trimming took off 2 bases at V and 3 bases at J, with 14 bases between the two ends. The CDR3 is 15 amino acids. These data come from a study of vaccination and CD4 T cells after COVID-19. Study details: From HCoV-229E, HCoV-OC43, HCoV-NL63 and SARS-CoV-2, overlapping spike peptides were used to stimulate the cells. Study-wide findings and caveats: Among reactive clones from convalescent patients, a median roughly 86% appeared only post-vaccination.

With the Oncomine TCR Beta short-read assay, DNA from cultured CD4+ T cells was sequenced. Scientists extracted genomic DNA from CD4+ T cells grown in culture. TCRdb used MiXCR to reprocess the PCR reads, holding one entry per CDR3 protein. Altogether 7,000 or so distinct CDR3 sequences are present, approximately 30% being singletons, with the ten largest covering about 32%. The receptor's source is a human donor in good health. This sequence joins TRBV20-1 and TRBJ2-1; D assignment may be TRBD1 or TRBD2 (5 bases each). The sequencing input was CD4+ T cells from blood, cultured in vitro. The CDR3 reads CSARTTLGDYNEQFF. CDR3 DNA sequence: TGCAGTGCTAGAACAACTTTGGGGGACTACAATGAGCAGTTCTTC.